The T cell receptor (beta chain) under discussion was sequenced for a study of cytomegalovirus exposure and HLA in healthy donors. The PCR employed 60 Vbeta primers together with 13 Jbeta primers. Sequenced by immunoSEQ multiplex PCR; TCRdb stores in-frame clones only, minus some. The data contain 160,000 or so clones, roughly 90% of them singletons. Input material: PBMCs. This receptor was identified in a woman in her late teens or twenties in good health and CMV-seronegative.

CDR3 sequence reads: CASRHYSGGPEQFF. The DNA of the CDR3 is TGTGCCAGCAGACACTACTCGGGGGGTCCGGAGCAGTTCTTC. The chain carries TRBV11-1 and TRBJ2-1; 7 bases are a match to TRBD2. V lost 6 bases, J lost 10 bases, and 12 bases stayed unmatched. The CDR3 is 14 amino acids. Germline CDR1 reads SGHAT; CDR2 reads FQDESV (reference sequence).